The clone carrying this T cell receptor (beta chain) occurred a few times. This sample is part of a study of sequential checkpoint blockade in melanoma. Background on the study: After both sequences, patients received maintenance nivolumab. About 90 pretreatment tumor DNA samples were TCRβ immunosequenced.

Treatment defined: randomized to nivolumab then ipilimumab (arm A) or the reverse (arm B). No patient had prior DNA-damaging chemotherapy. This CDR3 has 16 amino acids. The germline gives CDR1 MGHRA, CDR2 YSYEKL. Unmatched junction bases numbered 9, after V lost 5 bases and J lost 1 base. Sequencing used immunoSEQ multiplex PCR; TCRdb keeps in-frame clones, though not all of them. The table shows about 37,000 clones, with roughly a third occurring only once. The receptor was isolated from a human donor with melanoma. The material sequenced was tumor tissue (inferred from file names), taken from a patient given nivolumab and ipilimumab in sequence. The V and J genes are TRBV4-1 and TRBJ2-5; TRBD2 aligns across 8 bases. The CDR3: CASSGVWRGVQETQYF. DNA for the CDR3: TGCGCCAGCAGCGGAGTGTGGCGGGGGGTCCAAGAGACCCAGTACTTC.